These 17 T cell receptor beta chains came from one sample sequenced in a study of cytomegalovirus exposure and HLA in healthy donors. The PCR was carried out with 60 Vbeta primers and 13 Jbeta primers. Profiled with immunoSEQ multiplex PCR; TCRdb holds only in-frame clones, not every one. The sample shows roughly 100,000 clones, around three quarters of them seen only once. The sequenced sample was PBMCs. The receptors come from a woman between 18 and 29 years old in good health and CMV-seropositive.

The V gene is TRBV4-2, the J gene TRBJ2-7; 10 bases agree with TRBD1. Germline V gives CDR1 LGHNA, CDR2 YNFKEQ. After removal of 1 base from V and 2 bases from J, the junction contained 2 bases not matched to a gene. CDR3 length equals 15 residues. CDR3 residues: CASSQAGQGTYEQYF. The CDR3, as DNA: TGTGCCAGCAGCCAAGCGGGACAGGGGACCTACGAGCAGTACTTC.

The chain joins TRBV2 to TRBJ2-1; 8 bases fit TRBD2. Germline CDR1 SNHLY, CDR2 FYNNEI. After removal of 6 bases from V and 7 bases from J, the junction contained 11 bases not matched to a gene. The CDR3 runs 15 residues. This CDR3 reads CASSIAGRVGNEQFF. The CDR3 DNA is TGTGCCAGCAGCATAGCGGGGCGCGTGGGAAATGAGCAGTTCTTC. Supplemented by reference TRBV2 and TRBJ2-1, the full variable domain reads EPEVTQTPSHQVTQMGQEVILRCVPISNHLYFYWYRQILGQKVEFLVSFYNNEISEKSEIFDDQFSVERPDGSNFTLKIRSTKLEDSAMYFCASSIAGRVGNEQFFGPGTRLTVL.

This clone was seen just once. V and J are TRBV9 and TRBJ1-3; D unresolved. The germline V gene has CDR1 SGDLS and CDR2 YYNGEE. V was cut by 0 bases and J by 0 bases, with 7 bases left in between. The CDR3 extends over 15 amino acids. CDR3 in DNA: TGTGCCAGCAGCGTAGGGTCCGGCTCTGGAAACACCATATATTTT. Protein sequence: CASSVGSGSGNTIYF. The full variable domain, with the rest looked up from reference TRBV9 and TRBJ1-3, is DSGVTQTPKHLITATGQRVTLRCSPRSGDLSVYWYQQSLDQGLQFLIQYYNGEERAKGNILERFSAQQFPDLHSELNLSSLELGDSALYFCASSVGSGSGNTIYFGEGSWLTVV.

This clone was recorded a few times. This chain links TRBV30 with TRBJ1-4, with 11 bases aligning to TRBD1. Germline lookup yields CDR1 GTSNPN and CDR2 SVGIG (reference sequence). After removal of 7 bases from V and 4 bases from J, the junction contained 8 bases not matched to a gene. The CDR3 contains 15 residues. This CDR3 reads CALTGTGGLNEKLFF. The DNA for the CDR3 is TGTGCCTTAACCGGGACAGGGGGTCTTAATGAAAAACTGTTTTTT. Drawing the rest from reference TRBV30 and TRBJ1-4, the complete variable domain is SQTIHQWPATLVQPVGSPLSLECTVEGTSNPNLYWYRQAAGRGLQLLFYSVGIGQISSEVPQNLSASRPQDRQFILSSKKLLLSDSGFYLCALTGTGGLNEKLFFGSGTQLSVL.

This chain connects TRBV5-1 to TRBJ2-5, with D possibly TRBD2 on 5 matching bases. This CDR3 is 14 amino acids long. Trimming removed 2 bases from V and 1 base from J, with 9 bases in between. The germline CDR1 and CDR2 sequences are SGHRS and YFSETQ. In DNA form, the CDR3 reads TGCGCCAGCAGCTTTAGGAGCGGCCAAGAGACCCAGTACTTC. Protein sequence: CASSFRSGQETQYF.

The V gene is TRBV6-9, the J gene TRBJ1-5; TRBD1 matches at 9 bases. CDR3 length equals 18 residues. Germline V lookup: CDR1 MNHGY, CDR2 SVAAGI. V gave up 2 bases and J gave up 5 bases; unmatched junction bases: 13. The CDR3, as DNA: TGTGCCAGCAGTTATCTCGCTCCGGGACAGGGCCGGGATCAGCCCCAGCATTTT. Protein: CASSYLAPGQGRDQPQHF.

The chain links TRBV6-1 to TRBJ1-1; 7 positions agree with TRBD1. The germline CDR1 and CDR2 sequences are MNHNS and SASEGT. The CDR3 is made up of 11 amino acids. With 7 bases clipped from V and 6 bases from J, the junction kept 2 bases outside the gene matches. The CDR3 nucleotides are TGTGCCAGCACCACAGGGGCTGAAGCTTTCTTT. Amino acid sequence: CASTTGAEAFF.

The rearrangement links TRBV5-6 to TRBJ2-7, with D maybe TRBD1 (6 bases). The V end lost 4 bases, the J end lost 5 bases, and 19 bases lay between the germline ends. Germline values: CDR1 SGHDT, CDR2 YYEEEE. CDR3 length: 15 residues. The CDR3 spells CASSRAEFKGDEQYF. CDR3 sequence (DNA): TGTGCCAGCAGCCGGGCGGAGTTTAAGGGGGACGAGCAGTACTTC. The full variable domain, its missing parts supplied by reference TRBV5-6 and TRBJ2-7, is DAGVTQSPTHLIKTRGQQVTLRCSPKSGHDTVSWYQQALGQGPQFIFQYYEEEERQRGNFPDRFSGHQFPNYSSELNVNALLLGDSALYLCASSRAEFKGDEQYFGPGTRLTVT.

V and J are TRBV18 and TRBJ1-5; 8 nucleotides match TRBD1. With V trimmed by 3 bases and J by 7 bases, 11 bases remained unmatched. Per germline, CDR1 KGHSH and CDR2 LQKENI. CDR3 length: 16 amino acids. In nucleotides, the CDR3 is TGTGCCAGCTCACCCTCGACAGGGGATAGAAAGCAGCCCCAGCATTTT. Translation: CASSPSTGDRKQPQHF.

The J gene is TRBJ2-5, the V gene TRBV9, with D tentatively TRBD2 (5 bases). Germline CDR1 SGDLS, CDR2 YYNGEE. This CDR3 is built from 13 residues. V lost 2 bases and J 4 bases, leaving 9 bases between the germline ends. The CDR3 loop is CASSVPGGETQYF. CDR3 DNA: TGTGCCAGCAGCGTTCCAGGAGGAGAGACCCAGTACTTC. The complete variable domain, with remaining parts taken from reference TRBV9 and TRBJ2-5, reads DSGVTQTPKHLITATGQRVTLRCSPRSGDLSVYWYQQSLDQGLQFLIQYYNGEERAKGNILERFSAQQFPDLHSELNLSSLELGDSALYFCASSVPGGETQYFGPGTRLLVL.

The genes are TRBV30 and TRBJ2-1; D remains unclear. CDR3 length equals 12 residues. Trimming removed 2 bases from V and 5 bases from J, with 7 bases in between. From germline, CDR1 is GTSNPN and CDR2 SVGIG (reference sequence). The CDR3 DNA follows: TGTGCCTGGAGTCCCCTAAACAATGAGCAGTTCTTC. It is translated as CAWSPLNNEQFF.

This clone was detected a few times. V is TRBV30 and J is TRBJ2-7, with 11 bases fitting TRBD2. J lost 2 bases, V lost 0 bases, and 9 bases had no gene match. CDR1 is GTSNPN and CDR2 is SVGIG in the germline V gene (reference sequence). This CDR3 comprises 17 residues. CDR3 coding DNA: TGTGCCTGGAGTGTAAGGGGCGGGACTAGCGGTACCTACGAGCAGTACTTC. It translates to CAWSVRGGTSGTYEQYF.

This clone was seen only a few times. This sequence joins TRBV4-1 and TRBJ1-1; D remains unclear. Germline-derived CDR1 and CDR2 are MGHRA and YSYEKL. The CDR3 totals 13 residues. Deletions cut 1 base from V and 11 bases from J, with 14 bases between. The CDR3, as DNA: TGCGCCAGCAGCCAAGTAGCTCGGCTGGAGGCTTTCTTT. Its protein product is CASSQVARLEAFF.

The chain combines TRBV27 with TRBJ2-3; 9 bases are a match to TRBD2. J lost 10 bases, V lost 4 bases, and 12 bases had no gene match. The CDR3 runs to 15 residues. CDR1 and CDR2 (germline): MNHEY, SMNVEV (reference sequence). The CDR3 spells CASSYLSAAGGAQYF. The CDR3 DNA reads as TGTGCCAGCAGTTATCTGTCCGCCGCGGGGGGGGCGCAGTATTTT.

V is TRBV5-1 and J is TRBJ2-2; D gene ambiguous. The germline gives CDR1 SGHRS, CDR2 YFSETQ. Trimming stripped 5 bases from V and 4 bases from J, with 9 bases between. The CDR3 consists of 13 residues. CDR3 nucleotides: TGCGCCAGCAGGGCGGTAGGCACCGGGGAGCTGTTTTTT. This sequence encodes CASRAVGTGELFF.

This chain uses TRBV28 with TRBJ1-2, with a weak D call TRBD1 (6 bases). The V gene lost 5 bases and the J gene lost 4 bases, with 14 bases spanning the gap. CDR1 is MDHEN, CDR2 SYDVKM, per germline. CDR3 length: 14 residues. Here the CDR3 reads CASSPGDTSYGYTF. In DNA form, the CDR3 reads TGTGCCAGCAGTCCCGGGGACACCTCCTATGGCTACACCTTC.

V is TRBV7-2 and J is TRBJ2-2; 9 bases are a match to TRBD2. V shed 7 bases, J shed 1 base, and the junction held 4 bases outside the gene matches. The CDR3 consists of 15 residues. Looked up from germline, CDR1 is SGHTA and CDR2 is FQGNSA. This chain's CDR3 is CASTEAGGNTGELFF. CDR3 nucleotide sequence: TGTGCCAGCACCGAAGCGGGAGGGAACACCGGGGAGCTGTTTTTT.